Presented here are 10 T cell receptor beta chains from one specimen sequenced in a study of T cell changes during pregnancy in multiple sclerosis. The repertoire was sequenced with immunoSEQ multiplex PCR; TCRdb's copy has only in-frame clones and lacks some. This sample yields some 80,000 clones, of which around 90% are seen a single time; approximately 0.88% belongs to the top ten. Sequenced material: peripheral blood, taken in the first trimester of pregnancy. These TCRs come from a female donor in good health, enrolled as a control in a pregnancy study.

This clone came up once. This chain uses TRBV6-1 with TRBJ1-5, with 9 bases that match TRBD1. V shed 6 bases, J shed 4 bases, and the junction held 4 bases outside the gene matches. The germline gives CDR1 MNHNS, CDR2 SASEGT. This CDR3 contains 14 residues. The CDR3 sequence: CASRTDRGNQPQHF. For the CDR3, the DNA is TGTGCCAGCAGGACCGACAGGGGGAATCAGCCCCAGCATTTT.

This chain joins TRBV27 and TRBJ2-1, with D possibly being TRBD2 (5 bases). V was shortened by 6 bases and J by 8 bases, with 11 bases between the two germline ends. The germline gives CDR1 MNHEY, CDR2 SMNVEV (reference sequence). The CDR3 sequence is 12 residues long. This chain's CDR3 is CASSRLGDEQFF. The CDR3 region has the DNA TGTGCCAGCAGCCGTCTCGGGGATGAGCAGTTCTTC.

V gene TRBV21-1 combines with J gene TRBJ2-7; the listed D gene, TRBD1, was not tested against the DNA. TRBV21-1 is assigned pseudogene status. This CDR3 spans 16 amino acids. CDR3 in amino acids: CASSSAGDRVPYEQYF. In DNA, the CDR3 is TGTGCCAGCAGCTCAGCAGGGGACAGGGTCCCCTACGAGCAGTACTTC.

The chain uses TRBV27 and TRBJ1-4, with D maybe TRBD1 (6 bases). The CDR3 is 16 residues long. Germline-derived CDR1 and CDR2 are MNHEY and SMNVEV (reference sequence). Trimming removed 2 bases at V and 6 bases at J, with 16 bases between. The CDR3 sequence is CASSLRARGGDEKLFF. The CDR3 nucleotides read TGTGCCAGCAGTTTAAGGGCTCGGGGGGGCGATGAAAAACTGTTTTTT.

The V gene is TRBV2, the J gene TRBJ2-3, with 7 bases aligning to TRBD2. The CDR3 is 19 amino acids. Germline V CDR1 and CDR2: SNHLY, FYNNEI. Germline trimming cut 8 bases from V and 2 bases from J; bases unmatched to any gene: 22. CDR3 loop: CASRYPRLAGETSTDTQYF. The CDR3 nucleotides are TGTGCCAGCCGATATCCCCGGCTTGCGGGGGAGACTTCCACAGATACGCAGTATTTT.

The CDR3, as DNA: TGTGCCAGCAGTTTTCATGCAGGGGGACAGCCCCAGCATTTT. This gives the protein CASSFHAGGQPQHF. The V and J genes are TRBV28 and TRBJ1-5; TRBD1 aligns across 7 bases. V lost 3 bases, J lost 7 bases, and 6 bases stayed unmatched. The germline gives CDR1 MDHEN, CDR2 SYDVKM. CDR3 size: 14 residues.

In its sample, this clone was seen a few times. The CDR3: CANPSETTYGYTF. The CDR3 region has the DNA TGTGCCAACCCCAGTGAGACAACCTATGGCTACACCTTC. This chain connects TRBV2 to TRBJ1-2; no firm D call. The CDR3 is 13 amino acids. Germline V gives CDR1 SNHLY, CDR2 FYNNEI. Trimming left V 10 bases short and J 4 bases short, with 16 bases between.

This chain connects TRBV6-4 to TRBJ1-1; no firm D call. CDR3 length: 14 amino acids. Between the trimmed V and J ends, which lost 3 bases and 8 bases, there was a span of 16 bases. Germline lookup yields CDR1 MRHNA and CDR2 SNTAGT. CDR3 residues: CASSELPSGGEAFF. The DNA for the CDR3 is TGTGCCAGCAGTGAACTCCCGAGTGGAGGGGAAGCTTTCTTT.

The chain links TRBV25-1 to TRBJ2-2; perhaps TRBD1 as D (5 bases). Germline values: CDR1 MGHDK, CDR2 SYGVNS. Trimming cost V 2 bases and J 8 bases, with 18 bases left between them. The CDR3 extends over 16 amino acids. The CDR3 protein is CASSELTGPRRGELFF. CDR3 nucleotides: TGTGCCAGCAGTGAACTAACAGGTCCACGACGGGGGGAGCTGTTTTTT. The entire variable domain, with the rest obtained from reference TRBV25-1 and TRBJ2-2, is as follows: EADIYQTPRYLVIGTGKKITLECSQTMGHDKMYWYQQDPGMELHLIHYSYGVNSTEKGDLSSESTVSRIRTEHFPLTLESARPSHTSQYLCASSELTGPRRGELFFGEGSRLTVL.

V is TRBV27 and J is TRBJ1-1; weak D call: TRBD1 (6 bases). This CDR3 has 14 amino acids. Trimming stripped 5 bases from V and 1 base from J, with 11 bases between. CDR1 is MNHEY and CDR2 is SMNVEV in the germline V gene (reference sequence). For the CDR3, the DNA is TGTGCCAGCAGTACACAGGGCCGGAACACTGAAGCTTTCTTT. Protein: CASSTQGRNTEAFF.